The T cell receptor (beta chain) described here comes from a study of OX40 agonist ivuxolimab in advanced cancers. Study-level points and caveats: The antigen specificity of the peripheral T cells (those that were expanded) was not determined.

Germline V lookup: CDR1 LNHDA, CDR2 SQIVND (reference sequence). V was trimmed by 4 bases and J by 6 bases, leaving 16 bases between them. This CDR3 comprises 15 residues. As regards this clone: Its specificity is not known.

Profiling relied on immunoSEQ multiplex PCR, and the TCRdb table lists in-frame clones only, not all of them. The sample contains 65,000 to 75,000 clones, around 83% of which appear only once. The specimen was CD4+ or CD8+ T cells sorted from blood, collected in a trial of the OX40 agonist ivuxolimab. The chain has TRBV19 and TRBJ1-5; a possible D gene is TRBD1 (6 bases). The sequence was obtained from an adult with an advanced solid tumor such as melanoma, head and neck, liver or kidney cancer. The CDR3 sequence is CASSTHPGAVQPQHF. In DNA form, the CDR3 reads TGTGCCAGTAGTACCCATCCAGGGGCCGTTCAGCCCCAGCATTTT.